One sample yielded the 15 T cell receptor beta chains listed below, sequenced in a study of T-cell reconstitution after alpha-beta-depleted transplantation in children. Unique molecular identifiers tagged the TCRbeta library. TCRdb used MiXCR to reprocess the PCR reads, holding one entry per CDR3 protein. Here the sample spans approximately 1,000,000 distinct CDR3 sequences, around 30% being singletons. The material sequenced was PBMCs, mostly from graft donor cells, taken 360 days after TCRalphabeta/CD19-depleted stem cell transplant. The receptors derive from a boy in the first two years of life who had a stem cell transplant for SCID, so the T cells may come from the graft donor.

The chain is built from TRBV27 and TRBJ1-1; no clear D. Looked up from germline, CDR1 is MNHEY and CDR2 is SMNVEV (reference sequence). V gave up 6 bases and J gave up 4 bases, with 9 bases separating them. The CDR3 is 12 amino acids. CDR3 nucleotides: TGTGCCAGCAGCCCTACCCCCACTGAAGCTTTCTTT. Amino acids: CASSPTPTEAFF.

The gene calls are TRBV29-1 and TRBJ1-2; 7 nucleotides line up with TRBD1. Trimming removed 6 bases from V and 2 bases from J; junction bases left unmatched: 9. The CDR3 spans 14 residues. Germline assignment: CDR1 SQVTM and CDR2 ANQGSEA. The CDR3 spells CSVPQGGRNYGYTF. CDR3 coding DNA: TGCAGCGTCCCTCAGGGGGGGCGAAACTATGGCTACACCTTC.

This clonotype was seen a few times. The V and J genes are TRBV25-1 and TRBJ2-7; tentatively, D is TRBD1 (7 bases). The CDR3 contains 14 residues. Trimming cost V 3 bases and J 4 bases, with 13 bases left between them. From germline, CDR1 is MGHDK and CDR2 SYGVNS. As DNA, the CDR3 is TGTGCCAGCAGTGATCAGGAGGGGGCTTACGAGCAGTACTTC. Translated, it gives CASSDQEGAYEQYF.

This clonotype has only one observation. The chain employs TRBV6-1 and TRBJ2-6, with D tentatively TRBD1 (7 bases). Per the germline V gene, CDR1 is MNHNS and CDR2 is SASEGT. The CDR3 spans 16 residues. With 6 bases removed from V and 0 bases from J, the gap between germline ends came to 12 bases. As DNA, the CDR3 is TGTGCCAGCAGCCGGGGGACAGCCTCTGGGGCCAACGTCCTGACTTTC. Translation gives CASSRGTASGANVLTF.

The chain has TRBV6-6 and TRBJ2-3, with D possibly being TRBD2 (7 bases). The CDR3 consists of 13 residues. Trimming took off 8 bases at V and 5 bases at J, with 14 bases between the two ends. In germline, CDR1 is MNHNY, CDR2 SVGAGI (reference sequence). CDR3 DNA: TGTGCCAGCCGTCGGGGGGCAGGAGATACGCAGTATTTT. It specifies CASRRGAGDTQYF.

This clonotype has more than one count but fewer than ten. The chain has TRBV20-1 and TRBJ2-5; TRBD2 might be the D (5 bases). The V gene's germline CDR1 is DFQATT and CDR2 SNEGSKA (reference sequence). Trimming cost V 0 bases and J 2 bases, with 13 bases left between them. The CDR3 spans 15 residues. CDR3 in DNA: TGCAGTGCTAGAGAGACGGTAGCGTGGCAAGAGACCCAGTACTTC. Translation gives CSARETVAWQETQYF.

This clonotype was found a few times. The chain employs TRBV28 and TRBJ2-6; the D gene could be TRBD1 or TRBD2 (5 bases each). From germline, CDR1 is MDHEN and CDR2 SYDVKM. This CDR3 is built from 15 residues. The V gene lost 4 bases and the J gene lost 3 bases, with 10 bases spanning the gap. CDR3 region: CASSSGAFGANVLTF. The CDR3 bases are TGTGCCAGCAGTTCCGGGGCATTTGGGGCCAACGTCCTGACTTTC.

This clonotype was recorded a few times. The chain couples TRBV9 to TRBJ2-5; 7 bases fit TRBD2. With 0 bases clipped from V and 2 bases from J, the junction kept 7 bases outside the gene matches. In germline, CDR1 is SGDLS, CDR2 YYNGEE. CDR3 size: 16 residues. The CDR3 reads CASSVGPREGQETQYF. In nucleotides, the CDR3 is TGTGCCAGCAGCGTAGGACCAAGGGAGGGGCAAGAGACCCAGTACTTC.

The chain is built from TRBV5-1 and TRBJ2-3; tentative D call: TRBD1 (6 bases). Trimming took off 3 bases at V and 0 bases at J, with 11 bases between the two ends. Germline CDR1 and CDR2: SGHRS and YFSETQ. This CDR3 has 15 residues. CDR3 residues: CASSSTGHSTDTQYF. The DNA of the CDR3 is TGCGCCAGCAGCTCGACAGGACATAGCACAGATACGCAGTATTTT.

The sample holds many counts of this clonotype. The chain combines TRBV12-3 or TRBV12-4 with TRBJ2-1; 11 positions match TRBD1. This CDR3 has 14 residues. Trimming removed 3 bases from V and 7 bases from J; junction bases left unmatched: 2. The CDR3 spells CASSLGQGVNEQFF. The CDR3 nucleotides are TGTGCCAGCAGTTTGGGACAGGGGGTGAATGAGCAGTTCTTC.

In its sample, this clonotype was seen a few times. The chain recombines TRBV30 with TRBJ2-3, with 8 bases that match TRBD2. V trimming: 5 bases; J trimming: 1 base; junction bases outside the gene matches: 8. Germline CDR1 reads GTSNPN; CDR2 reads SVGIG (reference sequence). CDR3 length: 15 amino acids. For the CDR3, the DNA is TGTGCCTGGTCCTTAGTAGCGGGGCGCACAGATACGCAGTATTTT. It translates to CAWSLVAGRTDTQYF.

This clonotype turned up a few times. The V and J genes are TRBV5-1 and TRBJ2-1; D assignment may be TRBD1 or TRBD2 (5 bases each). Germline-derived CDR1 and CDR2 are SGHRS and YFSETQ. CDR3 length equals 18 residues. The V end was cut by 0 bases, the J end by 3 bases, with 19 bases between. The CDR3 nucleotides are TGCGCCAGCAGCTTGGGGGGTTATGTCGGGGCCCGCTACAATGAGCAGTTCTTC. Its protein product is CASSLGGYVGARYNEQFF.

The rearrangement uses TRBV7-8 and TRBJ2-3; perhaps TRBD2 as D (5 bases). The germline V gene encodes CDR1 SGHVS and CDR2 FQNEAQ. This CDR3 has 16 residues. Trimming took off 2 bases at V and 4 bases at J, with 16 bases between the two ends. The CDR3 coding sequence is TGTGCCAGCAGCTTAAACTTGCCCGGGGTGGCAGATACGCAGTATTTT. This gives the protein CASSLNLPGVADTQYF.

The genes are TRBV18 and TRBJ2-7; D gene uncertain. The germline V gene encodes CDR1 KGHSH and CDR2 LQKENI. This CDR3 spans 14 amino acids. Trimming shortened V by 2 bases and J by 6 bases, and 14 bases separated the two germline ends. CDR3 sequence (DNA): TGTGCCAGCTCACCAGACATGGCCGTAGCCGAGCAGTACTTC. It is translated as CASSPDMAVAEQYF.

This chain uses TRBV5-1 with TRBJ2-1; 9 nucleotides agree with TRBD2. There are 16 residues in the CDR3. Germline lookup yields CDR1 SGHRS and CDR2 YFSETQ. With V trimmed by 1 base and J by 4 bases, 6 bases remained unmatched. CDR3 sequence reads: CASSLQAGGRYNEQFF. The CDR3 DNA reads as TGCGCCAGCAGCTTGCAGGCGGGGGGGAGGTACAATGAGCAGTTCTTC. Drawing the rest from reference TRBV5-1 and TRBJ2-1, the complete variable domain is KAGVTQTPRYLIKTRGQQVTLSCSPISGHRSVSWYQQTPGQGLQFLFEYFSETQRNKGNFPGRFSGRQFSNSRSEMNVSTLELGDSALYLCASSLQAGGRYNEQFFGPGTRLTVL.